The clone carrying this TCR beta chain came up many times. Under the authors' procedure: A per-sample median of about 95,000 TCRs was observed, with counts ranging from 23,224 to 690,600. TCRdb re-called the RACE reads with MiXCR, one entry per CDR3 protein. In this record, the V and J calls reflect TCRdb's handling and not the investigators' own analysis. Here the sample spans 350,000 to 400,000 distinct CDR3 sequences, about 6% being singletons. These data belong to a study of human T cells and chemical hapten exposure. Background on the study: Upper-back patches of 0.01% DPC were read at 6 days.

Indicated time point: patch test 2, 6 weeks after DPC sensitization. Treatment of the sample: therapeutic diphenylcyclopropenone sensitization with weekly scalp DPC. Staff drew blood before applying each patch test. The sequences come from whole blood, collected in connection with sensitization to the hapten diphenylcyclopropenone (DPC). The TCR originated in a woman aged 18-30 years with alopecia areata. Some clones in this sample may be carry-over from other donors' samples.

CDR3 coding DNA: TGTGCCAGCAGTTTAGAGGGCCAGGGAACAGATACGCAGTATTTT. Encoded protein: CASSLEGQGTDTQYF. The chain links TRBV27 to TRBJ2-3, with D possibly being TRBD1 or TRBD2 (5 bases each). V was clipped by 2 bases and J by 3 bases, with 12 bases between them. Germline V gene lookup returns CDR1 MNHEY and CDR2 SMNVEV (reference sequence). This CDR3 is built from 15 residues.